The next 24 T cell receptor beta chains were all read from a single sample in a study of CD8 T cells in Susac syndrome. An amount of RNA that ranged from roughly 0.45 to 1 ug was reverse transcribed with random hexamers. TCRdb reprocessed the immunoSEQ multiplex PCR reads with MiXCR, giving one entry per CDR3 protein. In the table there are roughly 140,000 distinct CDR3 sequences, under 97% of which are singletons. The sequenced material came from CD4+ T cells from PBMCs. Source of these receptors: a human donor with Susac syndrome.

This chain joins TRBV12-3 or TRBV12-4 and TRBJ2-3, with TRBD2 matching 9 bases. Trimming removed 6 bases from V and 0 bases from J; junction bases left unmatched: 7. The CDR3 has 16 amino acids. DNA of the CDR3: TGTGCCAGCAGGCCTCTAGCGGGGCTAAGCACAGATACGCAGTATTTT. Amino acids: CASRPLAGLSTDTQYF.

CDR3 amino acids: CSAQIKGQGLDGGYTF. The DNA for the CDR3 is TGCAGTGCTCAGATCAAGGGACAGGGTTTGGATGGTGGCTACACCTTC. This chain uses TRBV20-1 with TRBJ1-2; 9 bases agree with TRBD1. The CDR3 consists of 16 residues. The trim removed 5 bases at V and 7 bases at J, leaving 17 bases unmatched. Germline V lookup: CDR1 DFQATT, CDR2 SNEGSKA (reference sequence).

J is TRBJ1-2 and V is TRBV20-1; D is unresolved. V dropped 3 bases and J dropped 4 bases, with 21 bases sitting between them. From germline, CDR1 is DFQATT and CDR2 SNEGSKA (reference sequence). This CDR3 spans 16 amino acids. The CDR3 sequence is CSARDLGPSGFYGYTF. The CDR3 region has the DNA TGCAGTGCTAGGGACTTAGGTCCCTCTGGGTTCTATGGCTACACCTTC.

This chain joins TRBV20-1 and TRBJ1-3; D is uncertain. Between the trimmed V and J ends, which lost 0 bases and 1 base, there was a span of 16 bases. Germline values: CDR1 DFQATT, CDR2 SNEGSKA (reference sequence). This CDR3 contains 17 residues. CDR3 nucleotides: TGCAGTGCTAGAGAACGGGGAGGTGCCATATCTGGAAACACCATATATTTT. Amino acids: CSARERGGAISGNTIYF.

The V call is TRBV21-1, the J call TRBJ2-1; TRBD2, the table's D call, lacks a check against the DNA. TRBV21-1 is reported as a pseudogene. The length of the CDR3 is 16 residues. CDR3 DNA: TGTGCCAGCAGCAAAGTACTAGCGGGGGGGCAGGGTGAGCAGTTCTTC. It specifies CASSKVLAGGQGEQFF.

This sequence joins TRBV5-6 and TRBJ2-3, with no clear D. Per germline, CDR1 SGHDT and CDR2 YYEEEE. V was shortened by 0 bases and J by 3 bases, with 8 bases between the two germline ends. The CDR3 loop spans 14 amino acids. CDR3: CASSLGAETDTQYF. The CDR3 nucleotides read TGTGCCAGCAGCTTGGGCGCTGAGACAGATACGCAGTATTTT.

The chain links TRBV15 to TRBJ2-5; D could derive from TRBD1 or TRBD2 (6 bases each). Germline V gives CDR1 LNHNV, CDR2 YYDKDF (reference sequence). V was shortened by 2 bases and J by 4 bases, with 14 bases between the two germline ends. The CDR3 consists of 15 residues. CDR3 nucleotide sequence: TGTGCCACCAGCAGACGAGGGGGAGGCGTAGAGACCCAGTACTTC. Encoded protein: CATSRRGGGVETQYF.

This clonotype was recorded only once. V and J are TRBV12-3 or TRBV12-4 and TRBJ1-2, with D possibly matching TRBD1 (6 bases). The CDR3 covers 17 residues. V was trimmed by 5 bases and J by 5 bases, leaving 24 bases between them. As DNA, the CDR3 is TGTGCCAGCAGTCCCGCGAGGGCCGAAATAGGGGGTTATGGCTACACCTTC. Its protein product is CASSPARAEIGGYGYTF.

The chain has TRBV7-9 and TRBJ2-1, with D possibly matching TRBD2 (7 bases). V was cut by 5 bases and J by 6 bases, with 17 bases left in between. The CDR3 is 15 residues long. CDR1 and CDR2 from the germline V gene are SEHNR and FQNEAQ (reference sequence). CDR3 region: CASSPGRGRANEQFF. In DNA form, the CDR3 reads TGTGCCAGCAGCCCCGGTAGGGGGAGGGCCAATGAGCAGTTCTTC.

This chain connects TRBV3-1 to TRBJ2-2; 9 bases fit TRBD1. The germline CDR1 and CDR2 sequences are LGHDT and YNNKEL (reference sequence). The V gene end was trimmed by 4 bases and the J gene end by 8 bases; junction bases not matched to a gene: 14. The CDR3 loop spans 17 amino acids. CDR3 sequence: CASSRQAHRGLEGELFF. DNA of the CDR3: TGTGCCAGCAGCCGACAAGCTCACAGGGGGCTCGAAGGGGAGCTGTTTTTT.

This chain links TRBV28 with TRBJ2-2, with unresolved D. CDR1 and CDR2 from the germline V gene are MDHEN and SYDVKM. There are 13 residues in the CDR3. The germline V and J ends were trimmed by 8 bases and 4 bases, with 11 bases remaining between them. CDR3 in amino acids: CASSKLGTGELFF. In DNA, the CDR3 is TGTGCCAGCTCCAAATTAGGCACCGGGGAGCTGTTTTTT.

The chain has TRBV7-3 and TRBJ2-3; TRBD2 agrees at 11 bases. V dropped 4 bases and J dropped 0; count of bases not matched to a gene: 3. The CDR3 contains 16 residues. Germline CDR1 SGHTA, CDR2 FQGTGA. This CDR3 reads CASSSGLAASTDTQYF. CDR3 coding DNA: TGTGCCAGCAGCTCGGGACTAGCGGCTAGCACAGATACGCAGTATTTT.

The rearrangement links TRBV20-1 to TRBJ2-5; no definite D call. CDR1 and CDR2 (germline): DFQATT, SNEGSKA (reference sequence). This CDR3 contains 13 residues. V shed 7 bases and J shed 2 bases, with 14 bases lying between them. The CDR3, as DNA: TGCAGTGGGGCTCGGACGGATCAAGAGACCCAGTACTTC. Amino acids: CSGARTDQETQYF.

The chain links TRBV12-3 or TRBV12-4 to TRBJ2-7; 8 positions match TRBD2. The CDR3 covers 15 residues. Losses at the gene ends were 6 bases for V and 6 bases for J; bases not matched to a gene: 13. The CDR3 sequence: CASSPSGTRGSEQYF. CDR3 sequence (DNA): TGTGCCAGCAGCCCATCCGGGACTAGGGGTTCCGAGCAGTACTTC.

The chain joins TRBV20-1 to TRBJ2-3; no definite D call. Germline V gene data show CDR1 as DFQATT and CDR2 as SNEGSKA (reference sequence). The CDR3 consists of 14 residues. The V gene lost 6 bases and the J gene lost 0 bases, with 13 bases spanning the gap. In nucleotides, the CDR3 is TGCAGTGCCCGTCCAGATTCTAGCACAGATACGCAGTATTTT. Translation gives CSARPDSSTDTQYF.

The V gene is TRBV29-1, the J gene TRBJ2-1; the match to TRBD2 covers 12 bases. Germline loops: CDR1 SQVTM, CDR2 ANQGSEA. The CDR3 runs 13 residues. The V and J ends lost 4 bases and 8 bases, in that order; junction bases with no gene match: 3. CDR3 bases: TGCAGCGTTGGGGGGACTAGCGGGTATGAGCAGTTCTTC. This encodes CSVGGTSGYEQFF.

The chain has TRBV20-1 and TRBJ2-3, with a weak D call TRBD1 (6 bases). Germline V gives CDR1 DFQATT, CDR2 SNEGSKA (reference sequence). The CDR3 contains 15 residues. V lost 6 bases to trimming and J lost 5 bases, with 21 bases between them. CDR3 in DNA: TGCAGTGCCCGAGTGGCCCACAGGGCGATAGATACGCAGTATTTT. Encoded protein: CSARVAHRAIDTQYF.

The gene calls are TRBV15 and TRBJ2-7; D may correspond to TRBD1 or TRBD2 (6 bases each). CDR3 length: 13 residues. Germline assignment: CDR1 LNHNV and CDR2 YYDKDF (reference sequence). V lost 0 bases to trimming and J lost 8 bases, with 11 bases between them. The CDR3 here is CATSRDTGGKQYF. The CDR3 DNA reads as TGTGCCACCAGCAGAGATACCGGGGGCAAGCAGTACTTC.

J is TRBJ2-7 and V is TRBV3-1; D may be TRBD2 (6 bases). The CDR3 loop spans 13 amino acids. Germline CDR1 reads LGHDT; CDR2 reads YNNKEL (reference sequence). V lost 3 bases, J lost 2 bases, and 8 bases lay in between. The CDR3 region is CASSHWTTYEQYF. CDR3 bases: TGTGCCAGCAGCCATTGGACTACCTACGAGCAGTACTTC.

This clonotype appeared a single time. The CDR3 DNA follows: TGTGCCAGCAGTCTGCGACAATCTCAGTACTTC. Translation gives CASSLRQSQYF. V gene TRBV12-3 or TRBV12-4 combines with J gene TRBJ2-4, with D unclear. The CDR3 spans 11 residues. Between the trimmed V and J ends, which lost 5 bases and 12 bases, there was a span of 11 bases.

This chain links TRBV12-3 or TRBV12-4 with TRBJ1-1, with D possibly TRBD1 on 6 matching bases. This CDR3 region has 12 residues. The V gene lost 6 bases and the J gene lost 4 bases, with 9 bases spanning the gap. CDR3 nucleotides: TGTGCCAGCAGCAGGGGTTTCACTGAAGCTTTCTTT. This sequence encodes CASSRGFTEAFF.

CDR3 loop: CASSHRGDGRSSYTF. The CDR3 coding sequence is TGTGCCAGCAGCCACCGAGGCGACGGCAGATCAAGCTACACCTTC. J is TRBJ1-2 and V is TRBV3-1; D is undetermined. The CDR3 contains 15 residues. CDR1 is LGHDT and CDR2 is YNNKEL in the germline V gene (reference sequence). V was pared by 3 bases and J by 9 bases, with 20 bases between. Filled out from reference TRBV3-1 and TRBJ1-2, the complete variable domain reads DTAVSQTPKYLVTQMGNDKSIKCEQNLGHDTMYWYKQDSKKFLKIMFSYNNKELIINETVPNRFSPKSPDKAHLNLHINSLELGDSAVYFCASSHRGDGRSSYTFGSGTRLTVV.

The chain is built from TRBV5-1 and TRBJ1-1; 7 bases align to TRBD1. The CDR3 extends over 13 amino acids. In germline, CDR1 is SGHRS, CDR2 YFSETQ. With 4 bases clipped from V and 4 bases from J, the junction kept 4 bases outside the gene matches. CDR3 sequence: CASSQGQPTEAFF. Here the CDR3 DNA reads TGCGCCAGCAGCCAGGGACAGCCCACTGAAGCTTTCTTT.

The chain is built from TRBV3-1 and TRBJ1-5; no clear D. Germline V gene lookup returns CDR1 LGHDT and CDR2 YNNKEL (reference sequence). V lost 1 base and J 7 bases, leaving 5 bases between the germline ends. The CDR3 runs 12 residues. CDR3 region: CASSQVGQPQHF. In DNA, the CDR3 is TGTGCCAGCAGCCAAGTTGGCCAGCCCCAGCATTTT.